This entry describes one T cell receptor (beta chain). Its antigen is unknown. The sample's time point: peripheral blood 6 weeks after treatment start. The data were obtained in a study of PD-L1 blockade in urothelial cancer. Study at large: Individuals in the cohort had been given 0 to 3 earlier chemotherapy regimens. Researchers found blood samples held a median of roughly 140,000 T cells. Study observations and caveats: Tumor-associated TCR clones expanded more in blood at 3 weeks in patients with durable benefit.

Synthetic TCR analog templates were added to each PCR reaction. TCRdb's table, derived via immunoSEQ multiplex PCR, lists solely in-frame clones and lacks some. The table has about 41,000 clones, more than 75% seen once. The CDR3 totals 14 residues. From germline, CDR1 is SGHTA and CDR2 FQGNSA. Trimming removed 3 bases from V and 0 bases from J; junction bases left unmatched: 1. The rearrangement links TRBV7-2 to TRBJ1-2, with 7 bases fitting TRBD1. The sequence derives from a man aged 65-85 years with urothelial cancer. The sample here was PBMCs, taken around atezolizumab (anti-PD-L1) treatment. CDR3 in amino acids: CASSLGQTNYGYTF. The CDR3 coding sequence is TGTGCCAGCAGCTTGGGACAGACTAACTATGGCTACACCTTC.